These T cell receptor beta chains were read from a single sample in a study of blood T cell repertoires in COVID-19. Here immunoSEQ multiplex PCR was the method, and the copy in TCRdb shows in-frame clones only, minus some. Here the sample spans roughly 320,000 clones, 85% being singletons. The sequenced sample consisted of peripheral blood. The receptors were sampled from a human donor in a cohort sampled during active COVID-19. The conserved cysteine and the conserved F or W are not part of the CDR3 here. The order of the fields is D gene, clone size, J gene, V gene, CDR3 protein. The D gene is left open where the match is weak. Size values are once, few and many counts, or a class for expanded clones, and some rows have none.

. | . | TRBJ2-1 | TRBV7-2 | ASSLALRNEQF
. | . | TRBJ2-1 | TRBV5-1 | ASRPNEGEQF
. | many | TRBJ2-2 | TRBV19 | ASTPTGANTGELF
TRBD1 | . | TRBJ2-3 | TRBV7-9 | ASSSPGTGITDTQY
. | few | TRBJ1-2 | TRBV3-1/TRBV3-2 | ASSQGRAYGYT
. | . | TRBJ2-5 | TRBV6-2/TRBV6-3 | ASSYSIAQETQY
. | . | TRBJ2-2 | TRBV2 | ASSLGFSGELF
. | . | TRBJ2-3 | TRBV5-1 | ASSLLGGRGDTQY
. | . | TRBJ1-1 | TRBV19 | ASSTSSGFRTEAF
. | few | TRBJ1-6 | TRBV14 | ASSTGITYNSPLH
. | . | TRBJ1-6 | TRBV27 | ASSFVSLFILH
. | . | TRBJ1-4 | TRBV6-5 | ASSYSRGWGEKLF
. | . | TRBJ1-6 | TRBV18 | ASSPRTGTNNSPLH
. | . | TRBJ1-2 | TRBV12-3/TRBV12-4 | ASSLKTVYGYT
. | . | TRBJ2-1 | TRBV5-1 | ASSLPVGQGGEQF
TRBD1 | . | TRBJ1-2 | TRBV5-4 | ASSGETGGYYGYT
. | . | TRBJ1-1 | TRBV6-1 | ASSETGNTEAF
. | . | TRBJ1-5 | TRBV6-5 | ASNQGSNQPQH
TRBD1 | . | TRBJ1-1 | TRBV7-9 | ASSLALYRDRGVNTEAF
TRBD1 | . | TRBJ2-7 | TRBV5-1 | ASRPRDRGWYEQY
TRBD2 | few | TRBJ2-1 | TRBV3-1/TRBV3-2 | ASRQRTSGGNEQF
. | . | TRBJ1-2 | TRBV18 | ASSPQSGQGVYT
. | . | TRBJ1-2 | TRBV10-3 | AISEIRDSGYT
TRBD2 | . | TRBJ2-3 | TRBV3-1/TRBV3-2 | ASSPSGGFTDTQY
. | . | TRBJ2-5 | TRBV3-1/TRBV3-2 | ASSQGQGGGETQY
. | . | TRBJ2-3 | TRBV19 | ASSRTSPDTQY
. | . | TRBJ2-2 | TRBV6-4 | ASSDPTGELF
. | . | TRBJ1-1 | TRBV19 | ASSRFDRMGTEAF
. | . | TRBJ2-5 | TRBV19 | ASSIDGQYQETQY
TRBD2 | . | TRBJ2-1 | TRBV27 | ASTGGGANEQF
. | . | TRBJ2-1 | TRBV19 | ASSIFGQGVYNEQF
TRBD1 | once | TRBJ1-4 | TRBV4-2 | ASSRLISTGQANEKLF
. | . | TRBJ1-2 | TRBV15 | ATSKPFYGYT
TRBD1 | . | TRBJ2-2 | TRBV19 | ATRTGYNTGELF
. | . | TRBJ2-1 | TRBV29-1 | SVEVGGEQF
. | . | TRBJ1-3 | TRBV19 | ASSPTGIPSGNTIY
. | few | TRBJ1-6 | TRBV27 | ASSWASSYNSPLH
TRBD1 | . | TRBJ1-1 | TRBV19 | ASSSQGAVSEAF
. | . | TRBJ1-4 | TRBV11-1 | ASSPTGGSTNEKLF
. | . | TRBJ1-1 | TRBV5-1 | ASSIGLMNTEAF
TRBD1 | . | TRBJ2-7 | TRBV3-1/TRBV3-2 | ASSLSGQEEQY
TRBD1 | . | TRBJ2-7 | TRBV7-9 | ASRPRDSTYEQY
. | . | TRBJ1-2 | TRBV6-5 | ASSYGRGYT
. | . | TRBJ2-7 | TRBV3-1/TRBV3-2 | ASSHPTGYEQY
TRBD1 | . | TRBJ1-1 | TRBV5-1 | ASSPKQGMNTEAF
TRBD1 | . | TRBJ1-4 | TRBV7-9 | ASRSSGQGRKLF
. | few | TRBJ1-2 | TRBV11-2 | ASSLGTNYGYT
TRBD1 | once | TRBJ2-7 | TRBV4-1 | ASSHGQGFSYEQY
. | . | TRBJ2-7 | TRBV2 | ASSEAVLLEEQY
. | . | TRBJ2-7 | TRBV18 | ASSPLDRTYEQY
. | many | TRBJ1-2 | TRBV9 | ASSTSIRGGITYGYT
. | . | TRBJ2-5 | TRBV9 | ASSVGQRETQY
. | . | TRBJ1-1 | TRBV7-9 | ASSPTGAEAF
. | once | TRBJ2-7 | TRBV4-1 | ASSQEQQSGYEQY